The 25 T cell receptor beta chains below come from one sample, sequenced in a study of OX40 agonist ivuxolimab in advanced cancers. Clones were sequenced by immunoSEQ multiplex PCR, and TCRdb holds only the in-frame ones, with some missing. The sample yields roughly 70,000 clones, more than 75% seen once. The sequenced sample was CD4+ or CD8+ T cells sorted from blood, obtained in a trial of the OX40 agonist ivuxolimab. Receptors originate from an adult with an advanced solid tumor such as melanoma, head and neck, liver or kidney cancer.

The chain couples TRBV11-2 to TRBJ1-3; 8 nucleotides line up with TRBD1. V lost 4 bases, J lost 2 bases, and 10 bases stayed unmatched. CDR1 is SGHAT, CDR2 FQNNGV, per germline. The CDR3 totals 17 residues. In DNA form, the CDR3 reads TGTGCCAGCAGCTCCCAACCGAGGACAGGGCCTGGAAACACCATATATTTT. Amino acid sequence: CASSSQPRTGPGNTIYF.

This clone was found once. The chain combines TRBV5-6 with TRBJ1-1; TRBD1 matches at 8 bases. Germline CDR1 reads SGHDT; CDR2 reads YYEEEE. The CDR3 totals 17 residues. The J segment lost 3 bases and the V segment lost 4 bases, leaving 14 bases of the junction unmatched. Here the CDR3 reads CASSPLEGRGRHTEAFF. Here the CDR3 DNA reads TGTGCCAGCAGCCCTCTTGAGGGCAGGGGGCGTCACACTGAAGCTTTCTTT.

This clone appeared a few times. V gene TRBV6-5 combines with J gene TRBJ2-7, with D possibly matching TRBD2 (5 bases). This CDR3 is built from 14 residues. V lost 7 bases to trimming and J lost 0 bases, with 13 bases between them. Per the germline V gene, CDR1 is MNHEY and CDR2 is SVGAGI. CDR3 sequence (DNA): TGTGCCAGCAAGGTGCGGGCTTACTCCTACGAGCAGTACTTC. Translation: CASKVRAYSYEQYF.

The chain couples TRBV9 to TRBJ2-7, with 7 positions matching TRBD2. The CDR3 extends over 13 amino acids. Germline V gene sequence: CDR1 SGDLS, CDR2 YYNGEE. Trimming cost V 0 bases and J 3 bases; bases outside gene matches: 0. The CDR3 DNA reads as TGTGCCAGCAGCGTAGGCGGGAGCTACGAGCAGTACTTC. As protein: CASSVGGSYEQYF.

In this sample, this clone turned up once. The chain has TRBV5-1 and TRBJ1-2; D not certain. CDR3 length equals 14 residues. Germline V gives CDR1 SGHRS, CDR2 YFSETQ. Trimming took off 4 bases at V and 8 bases at J, with 18 bases between the two ends. For the CDR3, the DNA is TGCGCCAGCAGCCTCCACCCAACCGCGGGAGGCTACACCTTC. It specifies CASSLHPTAGGYTF.

The chain combines TRBV2 with TRBJ2-2; perhaps TRBD1 as D (7 bases). Germline values: CDR1 SNHLY, CDR2 FYNNEI. Trimming removed 6 bases from V and 7 bases from J, with 15 bases in between. The CDR3 consists of 14 residues. The CDR3 here is CASRGQGGYGELFF. As DNA, the CDR3 is TGTGCCAGCAGAGGGCAGGGGGGATACGGGGAGCTGTTTTTT.

This clone was picked up one time. The V and J genes are TRBV6-5 and TRBJ1-1; D gene ambiguous. Germline lookup yields CDR1 MNHEY and CDR2 SVGAGI. The CDR3 spans 16 residues. V was shortened by 0 bases and J by 4 bases, with 15 bases between the two germline ends. CDR3 residues: CASSYSLGAGGTEAFF. CDR3 sequence (DNA): TGTGCCAGCAGTTACTCTTTAGGTGCCGGTGGCACTGAAGCTTTCTTT.

This chain links TRBV5-1 with TRBJ2-1, with unresolved D. V was shortened by 6 bases and J by 8 bases, with 12 bases between the two germline ends. The CDR3 is 12 residues long. Per the germline V gene, CDR1 is SGHRS and CDR2 is YFSETQ. CDR3 residues: CASTGLSHEQFF. CDR3 sequence (DNA): TGCGCCAGCACGGGCCTTTCCCATGAGCAGTTCTTC.

This chain connects TRBV7-2 to TRBJ1-3; D call uncertain. Germline V gene sequence: CDR1 SGHTA, CDR2 FQGNSA. Trimming took 1 base from V and 2 from J, leaving 9 bases between them. The CDR3 is 15 residues long. DNA of the CDR3: TGTGCCAGCAGCTTAGTCTCCGGGGCTGGAAACACCATATATTTT. Its translation: CASSLVSGAGNTIYF.

This sequence joins TRBV7-3 and TRBJ2-3, with a weak D call TRBD1 (5 bases). V gave up 5 bases and J gave up 1 base, with 19 bases separating them. Germline CDR1 is SGHTA and CDR2 is FQGTGA. This CDR3 has 17 amino acids. The CDR3 sequence is CASSARIGALGTDTQYF. DNA for the CDR3: TGTGCCAGCAGCGCCCGGATAGGGGCGTTAGGCACAGATACGCAGTATTTT.

This sequence joins TRBV5-1 and TRBJ2-4, with D uncertain. The CDR3 length is 16 residues. V was pared by 0 bases and J by 0 bases, with 10 bases between. Germline lookup yields CDR1 SGHRS and CDR2 YFSETQ. The CDR3 DNA follows: TGCGCCAGCAGCTTGGAGGGCAGTCTAGCCAAAAACATTCAGTACTTC. Protein: CASSLEGSLAKNIQYF. Variable domain in full (rest from reference TRBV5-1 and TRBJ2-4): KAGVTQTPRYLIKTRGQQVTLSCSPISGHRSVSWYQQTPGQGLQFLFEYFSETQRNKGNFPGRFSGRQFSNSRSEMNVSTLELGDSALYLCASSLEGSLAKNIQYFGAGTRLSVL.

The chain recombines TRBV23-1 with TRBJ1-2; D gene uncertain. TRBV23-1 is treated as an ORF (open reading frame) with a function not yet certain. This CDR3 has 17 residues. The V and J ends lost 3 bases and 4 bases respectively, with 21 bases between them. CDR3 nucleotides: TGCGCCAGCAGTCATCCGGGCCCCCTACGGGGAGGCTATGGCTACACCTTC. The encoded protein is CASSHPGPLRGGYGYTF.

V usage is TRBV7-2 and J usage is TRBJ1-2; D call uncertain. This CDR3 has 15 residues. Trimming cost V 5 bases and J 2 bases, with 15 bases left between them. The germline V gene has CDR1 SGHTA and CDR2 FQGNSA. The CDR3 DNA is TGTGCCAGCAGCCCAATACCGGACGGAAACTATGGCTACACCTTC. Its translation: CASSPIPDGNYGYTF.

The chain carries TRBV7-2 and TRBJ2-4; TRBD2 is a possible D gene (5 bases). The CDR3 has 16 residues. Trimming left V 4 bases short and J 8 bases short, with 21 bases between. The V gene's germline CDR1 is SGHTA and CDR2 FQGNSA. CDR3 loop: CASSSQVGSKLDIQYF. The DNA for the CDR3 is TGTGCCAGCAGCTCTCAAGTAGGGAGCAAGTTAGACATTCAGTACTTC.

The CDR3 region is CASSLRQGRGTNEKLFF. CDR3 nucleotide sequence: TGCGCCAGCAGCCTACGGCAGGGGCGCGGAACTAATGAAAAACTGTTTTTT. The chain combines TRBV4-1 with TRBJ1-4, with TRBD1 as a possible D gene (6 bases). V lost 4 bases to trimming and J lost 1 base, with 16 bases between them. This CDR3 contains 17 residues. The germline CDR1 and CDR2 sequences are MGHRA and YSYEKL.

The rearrangement joins TRBV6-5 to TRBJ2-7; TRBD1 is a possible D gene (5 bases). This CDR3 has 13 residues. The V gene's germline CDR1 is MNHEY and CDR2 SVGAGI. V dropped 7 bases and J dropped 1 base, with 11 bases sitting between them. The DNA for the CDR3 is TGTGCCAGCACCCGAGCAGGGTCCTACGAGCAGTACTTC. It yields the protein CASTRAGSYEQYF.

In nucleotides, the CDR3 is TGTGCCAGTAAGGGGCAGAGGCACCACTTT. Its translation: CASKGQRHHF. This chain joins TRBV19 and TRBJ1-6; weak D call: TRBD1 (5 bases). Per the germline V gene, CDR1 is LNHDA and CDR2 is SQIVND (reference sequence). The CDR3 covers 10 residues. Deletions cut 7 bases from V and 18 bases from J, with 13 bases between. The whole variable domain, remainder taken from reference TRBV19 and TRBJ1-6, is DGGITQSPKYLFRKEGQNVTLSCEQNLNHDAMYWYRQDPGQGLRLIYYSQIVNDFQKGDIAEGYSVSREKKESFPLTVTSAQKNPTAFYLCASKGQRHHFGNGTRLTVT.

This rearrangement joins TRBV5-1 to TRBJ2-7, with D possibly called TRBD1 or TRBD2 (5 bases each). Looked up from germline, CDR1 is SGHRS and CDR2 is YFSETQ. The CDR3 covers 14 residues. The V gene lost 4 bases and the J gene lost 1 base, with 12 bases spanning the gap. The CDR3 loop is CASSPSRVSYEQYF. The CDR3 DNA follows: TGCGCCAGCAGCCCTAGCAGGGTATCCTACGAGCAGTACTTC.

The genes are TRBV29-1 and TRBJ1-5; D perhaps matches TRBD1 (5 bases). Germline CDR1 and CDR2: SQVTM and ANQGSEA. CDR3 length equals 13 residues. Trimming took 4 bases from V and 4 from J, leaving 11 bases between them. In DNA form, the CDR3 reads TGCAGCGTTGCTTCAGGGAGGAATCAGCCCCAGCATTTT. Translation: CSVASGRNQPQHF.

The CDR3 coding sequence is TGTGCCATCAGTCTCCGGGACAGGCACAATGAGCAGTTCTTC. Residues: CAISLRDRHNEQFF. The chain is built from TRBV10-3 and TRBJ2-1, with 8 bases identical to TRBD1. The J segment lost 5 bases and the V segment lost 5 bases, leaving 5 bases of the junction unmatched. This CDR3 is 14 amino acids long. The germline V gene encodes CDR1 ENHRY and CDR2 SYGVKD.

The V and J genes are TRBV9 and TRBJ1-3; no firm D call. The CDR3 is 17 residues long. The germline gives CDR1 SGDLS, CDR2 YYNGEE. Trimming took off 4 bases at V and 0 bases at J, with 17 bases between the two ends. The CDR3 region has the DNA TGTGCCAGCAGCCCCCACGCCGGACGGAGCTCTGGAAACACCATATATTTT. Its translation is CASSPHAGRSSGNTIYF.

The chain combines TRBV10-3 with TRBJ1-5; 9 nucleotides line up with TRBD1. The CDR3 runs 13 residues. Germline V lookup: CDR1 ENHRY, CDR2 SYGVKD. V shed 11 bases and J 3 bases; nucleotides not matched to a gene: 5. The CDR3 DNA reads as TGTGCCGCCAGGGACAGGGTCAATCAGCCCCAGCATTTT. Translated: CAARDRVNQPQHF.

The J gene is TRBJ1-1, the V gene TRBV19; TRBD1 matches at 8 bases. V trimming: 5 bases; J trimming: 14 bases; junction bases outside the gene matches: 16. The CDR3 length is 14 residues. Germline V gene lookup returns CDR1 LNHDA and CDR2 SQIVND (reference sequence). This CDR3 is CASSSRDRRKDGFF. Here the CDR3 DNA reads TGTGCCAGTAGTTCACGGGACAGGCGAAAGGACGGATTCTTT.

V and J are TRBV18 and TRBJ1-1; 10 nucleotides match TRBD1. This CDR3 has 15 residues. Losses at the gene ends were 4 bases for V and 0 bases for J; bases not matched to a gene: 2. Germline V gene sequence: CDR1 KGHSH, CDR2 LQKENI. The CDR3, as DNA: TGTGCCAGCTCACGACAGGGGGCTATGAACACTGAAGCTTTCTTT. Its translation is CASSRQGAMNTEAFF. The full variable domain, in which reference TRBV18 and TRBJ1-1 provide the parts outside the CDR3, is NAGVMQNPRHLVRRRGQEARLRCSPMKGHSHVYWYRQLPEEGLKFMVYLQKENIIDESGMPKERFSAEFPKEGPSILRIQQVVRGDSAAYFCASSRQGAMNTEAFFGQGTRLTVV.

The chain couples TRBV25-1 to TRBJ1-1, with D unclear. The CDR3 runs to 13 residues. Trimming left V 6 bases short and J 6 bases short, with 14 bases between. Germline values: CDR1 MGHDK, CDR2 SYGVNS. CDR3 loop: CASSPSHVAEAFF. DNA of the CDR3: TGTGCCAGCAGCCCCTCACACGTGGCTGAAGCTTTCTTT.